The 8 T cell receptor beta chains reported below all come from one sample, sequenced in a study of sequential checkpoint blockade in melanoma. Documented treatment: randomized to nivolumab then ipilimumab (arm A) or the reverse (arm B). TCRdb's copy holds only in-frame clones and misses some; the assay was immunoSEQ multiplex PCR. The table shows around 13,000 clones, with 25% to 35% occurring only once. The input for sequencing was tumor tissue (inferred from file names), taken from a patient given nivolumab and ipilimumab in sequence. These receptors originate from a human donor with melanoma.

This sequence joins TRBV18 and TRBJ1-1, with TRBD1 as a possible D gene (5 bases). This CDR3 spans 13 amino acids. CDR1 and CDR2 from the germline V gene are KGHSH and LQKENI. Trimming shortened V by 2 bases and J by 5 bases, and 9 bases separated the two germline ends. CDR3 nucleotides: TGTGCCAGCTCACCATATCGGGGGACTGAAGCTTTCTTT. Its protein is CASSPYRGTEAFF.

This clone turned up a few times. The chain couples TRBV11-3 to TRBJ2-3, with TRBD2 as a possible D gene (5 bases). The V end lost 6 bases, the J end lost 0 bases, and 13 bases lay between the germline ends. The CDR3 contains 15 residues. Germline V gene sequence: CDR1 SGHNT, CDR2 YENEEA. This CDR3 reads CASRLDPTSTDTQYF. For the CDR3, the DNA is TGTGCCAGCAGACTAGACCCAACTAGCACAGATACGCAGTATTTT.

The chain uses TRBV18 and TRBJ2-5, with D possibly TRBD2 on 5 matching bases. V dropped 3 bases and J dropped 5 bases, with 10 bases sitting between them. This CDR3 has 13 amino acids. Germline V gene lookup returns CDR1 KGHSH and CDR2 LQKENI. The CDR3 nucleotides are TGTGCCAGCTCACCCAGTTGGGAGGAGACCCAGTACTTC. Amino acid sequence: CASSPSWEETQYF.

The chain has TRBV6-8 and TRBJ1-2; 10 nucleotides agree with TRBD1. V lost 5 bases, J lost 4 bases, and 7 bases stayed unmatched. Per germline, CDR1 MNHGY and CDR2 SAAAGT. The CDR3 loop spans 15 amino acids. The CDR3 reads CASSPRGQGLYGYTF. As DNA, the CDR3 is TGTGCCAGCAGTCCACGGGGACAGGGGCTCTATGGCTACACCTTC.

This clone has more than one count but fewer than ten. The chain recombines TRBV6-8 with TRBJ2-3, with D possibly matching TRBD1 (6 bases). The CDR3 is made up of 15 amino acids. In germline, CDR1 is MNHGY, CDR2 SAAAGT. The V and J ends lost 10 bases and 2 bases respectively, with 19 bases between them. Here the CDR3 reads CAISAVRGTTDTQYF. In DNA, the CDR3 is TGTGCCATCAGCGCCGTCAGGGGTACCACAGATACGCAGTATTTT.

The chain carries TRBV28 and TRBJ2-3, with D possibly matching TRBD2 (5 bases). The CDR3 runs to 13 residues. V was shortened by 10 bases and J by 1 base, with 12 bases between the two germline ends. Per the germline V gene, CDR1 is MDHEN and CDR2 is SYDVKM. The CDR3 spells CAIRRAGTDTQYF. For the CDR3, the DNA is TGTGCCATCCGGCGGGCCGGCACAGATACGCAGTATTTT.

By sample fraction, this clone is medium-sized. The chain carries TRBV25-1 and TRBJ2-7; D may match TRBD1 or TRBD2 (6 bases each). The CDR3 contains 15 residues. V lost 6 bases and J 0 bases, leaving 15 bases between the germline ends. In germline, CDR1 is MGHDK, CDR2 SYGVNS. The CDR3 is CASSPKGGYSYEQYF. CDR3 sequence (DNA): TGTGCCAGCAGCCCCAAGGGGGGCTACTCCTACGAGCAGTACTTC.

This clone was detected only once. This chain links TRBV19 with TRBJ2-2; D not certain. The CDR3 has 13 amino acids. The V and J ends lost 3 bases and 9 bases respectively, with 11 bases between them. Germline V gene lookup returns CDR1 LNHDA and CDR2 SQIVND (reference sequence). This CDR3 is CASSIRSTWELFF. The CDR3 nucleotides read TGTGCCAGTAGTATCCGGAGCACGTGGGAGCTGTTTTTT.